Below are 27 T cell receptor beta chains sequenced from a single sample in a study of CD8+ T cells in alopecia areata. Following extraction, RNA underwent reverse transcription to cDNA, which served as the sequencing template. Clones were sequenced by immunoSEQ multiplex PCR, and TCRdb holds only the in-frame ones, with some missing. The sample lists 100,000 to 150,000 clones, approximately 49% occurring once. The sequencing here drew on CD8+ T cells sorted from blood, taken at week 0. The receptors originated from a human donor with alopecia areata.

The chain's CDR3 is CSVEQGTGELFF. CDR3 sequence (DNA): TGCAGCGTTGAACAGGGGACCGGGGAGCTGTTTTTT. The chain recombines TRBV29-1 with TRBJ2-2; possibly TRBD1 for D (6 bases). V was clipped by 2 bases and J by 5 bases, with 6 bases between them. The CDR3 totals 12 residues. CDR1 is SQVTM, CDR2 ANQGSEA, per germline.

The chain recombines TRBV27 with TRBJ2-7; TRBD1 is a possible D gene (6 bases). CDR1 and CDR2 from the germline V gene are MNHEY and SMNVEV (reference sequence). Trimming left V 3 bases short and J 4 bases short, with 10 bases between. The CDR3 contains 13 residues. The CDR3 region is CASSFGQSYEQYF. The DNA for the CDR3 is TGTGCCAGCAGTTTCGGACAGAGTTACGAGCAGTACTTC.

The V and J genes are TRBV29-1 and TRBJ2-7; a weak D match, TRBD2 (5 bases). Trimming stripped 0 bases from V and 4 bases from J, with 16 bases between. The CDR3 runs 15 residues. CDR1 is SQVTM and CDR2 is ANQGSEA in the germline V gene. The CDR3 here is CSVEEPGNGQYEQYF. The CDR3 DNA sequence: TGCAGCGTTGAAGAACCGGGAAACGGGCAGTACGAGCAGTACTTC.

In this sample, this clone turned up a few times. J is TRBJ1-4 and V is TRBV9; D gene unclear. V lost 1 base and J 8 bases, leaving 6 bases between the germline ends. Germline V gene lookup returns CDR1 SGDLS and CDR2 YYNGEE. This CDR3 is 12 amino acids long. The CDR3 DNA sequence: TGTGCCAGCAGCGTACCGGGGGAAAAACTGTTTTTT. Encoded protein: CASSVPGEKLFF.

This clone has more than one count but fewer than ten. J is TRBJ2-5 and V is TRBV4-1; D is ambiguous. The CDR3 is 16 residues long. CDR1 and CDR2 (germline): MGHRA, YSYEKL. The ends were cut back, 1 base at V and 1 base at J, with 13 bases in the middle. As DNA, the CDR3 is TGCGCCAGCAGCCAAGGGGCTCGACTCCGCCAAGAGACCCAGTACTTC. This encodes CASSQGARLRQETQYF.

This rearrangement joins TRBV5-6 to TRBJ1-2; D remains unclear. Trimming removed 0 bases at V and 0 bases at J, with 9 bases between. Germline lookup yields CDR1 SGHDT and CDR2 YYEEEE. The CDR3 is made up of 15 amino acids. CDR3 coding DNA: TGTGCCAGCAGCTTGGCGAGGCAGGCTAACTATGGCTACACCTTC. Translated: CASSLARQANYGYTF.

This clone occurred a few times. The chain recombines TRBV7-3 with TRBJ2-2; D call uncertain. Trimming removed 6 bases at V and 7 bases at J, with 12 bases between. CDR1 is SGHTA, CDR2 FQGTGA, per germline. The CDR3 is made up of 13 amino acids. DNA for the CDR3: TGTGCCAGCAGTGGGAACTTCAGCGGGGAGCTGTTTTTT. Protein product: CASSGNFSGELFF.

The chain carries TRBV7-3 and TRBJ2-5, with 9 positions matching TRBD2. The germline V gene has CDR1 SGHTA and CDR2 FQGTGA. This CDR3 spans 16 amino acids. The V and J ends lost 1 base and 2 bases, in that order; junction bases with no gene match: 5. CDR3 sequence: CASSLRLAGTQETQYF. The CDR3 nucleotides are TGTGCCAGCAGCTTAAGGCTAGCGGGGACTCAAGAGACCCAGTACTTC.

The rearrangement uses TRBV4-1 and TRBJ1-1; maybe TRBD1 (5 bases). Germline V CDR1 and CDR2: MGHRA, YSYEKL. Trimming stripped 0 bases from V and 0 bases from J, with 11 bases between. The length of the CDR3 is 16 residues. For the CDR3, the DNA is TGCGCCAGCAGCCAAGATTCGGACATTCTGAACACTGAAGCTTTCTTT. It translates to CASSQDSDILNTEAFF.

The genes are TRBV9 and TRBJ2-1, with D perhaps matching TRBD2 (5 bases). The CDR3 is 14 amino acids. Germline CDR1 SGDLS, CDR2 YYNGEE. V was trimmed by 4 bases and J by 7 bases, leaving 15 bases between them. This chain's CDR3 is CASSPGGLLNEQFF. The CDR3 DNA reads TGTGCCAGCAGCCCCGGCGGGCTCCTTAATGAGCAGTTCTTC.

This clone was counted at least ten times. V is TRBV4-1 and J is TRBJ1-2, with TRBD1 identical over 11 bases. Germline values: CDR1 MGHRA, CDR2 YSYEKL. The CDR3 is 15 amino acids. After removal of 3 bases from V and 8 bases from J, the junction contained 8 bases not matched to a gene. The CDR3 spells CASSQTGTGGRGYTF. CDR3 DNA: TGCGCCAGCAGCCAGACCGGGACAGGGGGTAGAGGCTACACCTTC.

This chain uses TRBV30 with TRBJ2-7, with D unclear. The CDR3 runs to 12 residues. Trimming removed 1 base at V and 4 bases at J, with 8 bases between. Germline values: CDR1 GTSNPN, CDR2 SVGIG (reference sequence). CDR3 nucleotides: TGTGCCTGGAGTGACCCGGTGTACGAGCAGTACTTC. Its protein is CAWSDPVYEQYF.

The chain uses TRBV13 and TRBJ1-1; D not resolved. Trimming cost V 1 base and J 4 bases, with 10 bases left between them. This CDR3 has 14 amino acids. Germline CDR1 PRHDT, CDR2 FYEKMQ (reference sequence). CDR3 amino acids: CASSLDSPGTEAFF. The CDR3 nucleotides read TGTGCCAGCAGCTTAGACAGCCCAGGCACTGAAGCTTTCTTT.

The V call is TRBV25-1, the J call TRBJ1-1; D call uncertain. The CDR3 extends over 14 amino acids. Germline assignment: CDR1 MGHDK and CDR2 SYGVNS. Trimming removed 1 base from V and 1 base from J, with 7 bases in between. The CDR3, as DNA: TGTGCCAGCAGTGAATTAGGGCCGAACACTGAAGCTTTCTTT. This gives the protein CASSELGPNTEAFF. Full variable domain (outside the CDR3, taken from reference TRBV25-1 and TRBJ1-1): EADIYQTPRYLVIGTGKKITLECSQTMGHDKMYWYQQDPGMELHLIHYSYGVNSTEKGDLSSESTVSRIRTEHFPLTLESARPSHTSQYLCASSELGPNTEAFFGQGTRLTVV.

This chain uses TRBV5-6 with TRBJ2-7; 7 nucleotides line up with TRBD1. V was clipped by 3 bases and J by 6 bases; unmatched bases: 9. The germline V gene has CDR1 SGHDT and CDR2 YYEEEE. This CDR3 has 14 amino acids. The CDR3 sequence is CASSSTEDRLEQYF. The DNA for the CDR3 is TGTGCCAGCAGCTCGACCGAGGACAGGCTCGAGCAGTACTTC.

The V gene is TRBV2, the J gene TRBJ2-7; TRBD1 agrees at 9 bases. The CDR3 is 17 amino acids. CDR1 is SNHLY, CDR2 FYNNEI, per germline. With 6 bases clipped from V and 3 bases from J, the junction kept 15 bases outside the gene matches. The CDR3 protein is CASSVFTGGQGYYEQYF. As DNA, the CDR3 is TGTGCCAGCAGCGTTTTCACGGGGGGACAGGGTTACTACGAGCAGTACTTC. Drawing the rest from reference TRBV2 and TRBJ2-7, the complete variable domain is EPEVTQTPSHQVTQMGQEVILRCVPISNHLYFYWYRQILGQKVEFLVSFYNNEISEKSEIFDDQFSVERPDGSNFTLKIRSTKLEDSAMYFCASSVFTGGQGYYEQYFGPGTRLTVT.

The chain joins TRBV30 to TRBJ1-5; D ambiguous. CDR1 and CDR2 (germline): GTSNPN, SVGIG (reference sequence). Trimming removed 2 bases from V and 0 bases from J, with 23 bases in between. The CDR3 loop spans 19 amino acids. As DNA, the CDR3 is TGTGCCTGGAGTACCCTCGGGCGGAGCGGGAAAGATAGCAATCAGCCCCAGCATTTT. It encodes CAWSTLGRSGKDSNQPQHF.

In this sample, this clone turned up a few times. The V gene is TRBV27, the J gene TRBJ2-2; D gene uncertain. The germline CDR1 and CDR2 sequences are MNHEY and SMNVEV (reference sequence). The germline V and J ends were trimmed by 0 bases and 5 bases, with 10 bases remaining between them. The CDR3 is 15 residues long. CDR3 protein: CASSLSLTYTGELFF. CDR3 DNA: TGTGCCAGCAGTTTATCCCTGACTTATACCGGGGAGCTGTTTTTT.

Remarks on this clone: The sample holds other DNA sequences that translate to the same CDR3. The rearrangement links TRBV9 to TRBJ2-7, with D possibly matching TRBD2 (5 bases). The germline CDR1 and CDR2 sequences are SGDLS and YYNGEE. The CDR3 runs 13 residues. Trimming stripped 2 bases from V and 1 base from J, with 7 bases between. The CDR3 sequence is CASSVGVSYEQYF. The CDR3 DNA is TGTGCCAGCAGCGTCGGGGTGTCCTACGAGCAGTACTTC.

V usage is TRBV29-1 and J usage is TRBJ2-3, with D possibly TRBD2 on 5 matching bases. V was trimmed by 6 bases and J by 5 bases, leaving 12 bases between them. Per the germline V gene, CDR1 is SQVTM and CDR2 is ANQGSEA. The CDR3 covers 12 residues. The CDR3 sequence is CSVESGVDTQYF. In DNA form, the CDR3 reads TGCAGCGTGGAGTCCGGGGTAGATACGCAGTATTTT.

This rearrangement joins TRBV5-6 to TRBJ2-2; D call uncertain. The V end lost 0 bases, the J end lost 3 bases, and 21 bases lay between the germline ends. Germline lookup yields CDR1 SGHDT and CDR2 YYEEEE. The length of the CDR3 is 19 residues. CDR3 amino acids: CASSLEWIGQGRYTGELFF. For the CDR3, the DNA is TGTGCCAGCAGCTTGGAGTGGATTGGGCAAGGGCGTTACACCGGGGAGCTGTTTTTT.

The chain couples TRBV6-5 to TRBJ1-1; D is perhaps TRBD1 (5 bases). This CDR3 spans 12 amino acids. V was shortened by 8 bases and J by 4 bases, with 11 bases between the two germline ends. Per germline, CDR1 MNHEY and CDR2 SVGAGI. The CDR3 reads CASSGGPTEAFF. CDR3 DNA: TGTGCCAGCTCCGGGGGTCCCACTGAAGCTTTCTTT.

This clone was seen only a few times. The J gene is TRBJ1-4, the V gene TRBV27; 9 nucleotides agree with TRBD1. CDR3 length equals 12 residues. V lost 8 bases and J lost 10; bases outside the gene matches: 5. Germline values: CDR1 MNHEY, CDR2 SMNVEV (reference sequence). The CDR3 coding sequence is TGTGCCAGCGCCCTGGACAGGGGAAAACTGTTTTTT. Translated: CASALDRGKLFF.

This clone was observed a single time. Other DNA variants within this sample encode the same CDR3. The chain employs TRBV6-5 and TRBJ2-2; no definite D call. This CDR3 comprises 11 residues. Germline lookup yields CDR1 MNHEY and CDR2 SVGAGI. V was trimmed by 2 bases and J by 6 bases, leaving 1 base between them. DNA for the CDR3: TGTGCCAGCAGTTACGCCGGGGAGCTGTTTTTT. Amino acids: CASSYAGELFF.

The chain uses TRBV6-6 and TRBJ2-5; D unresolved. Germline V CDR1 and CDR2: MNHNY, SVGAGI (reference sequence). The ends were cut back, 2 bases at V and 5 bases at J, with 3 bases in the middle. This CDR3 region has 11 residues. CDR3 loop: CASSYGETQYF. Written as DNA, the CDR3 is TGTGCCAGCAGTTACGGGGAGACCCAGTACTTC.

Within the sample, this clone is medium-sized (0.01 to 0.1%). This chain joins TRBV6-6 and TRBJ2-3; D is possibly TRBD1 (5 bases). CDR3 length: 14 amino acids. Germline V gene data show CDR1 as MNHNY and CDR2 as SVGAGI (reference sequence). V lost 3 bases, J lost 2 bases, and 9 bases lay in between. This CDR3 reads CASSYTDTTDTQYF. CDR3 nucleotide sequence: TGTGCCAGCAGTTATACGGACACCACAGATACGCAGTATTTT.

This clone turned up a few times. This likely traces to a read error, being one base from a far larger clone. This CDR3 reads CASSDTSGGANEQFF. CDR3 DNA sequence: TGTGCCAGCAGTGACACTAGCGGGGGGGCCAATGAGCAGTTCTTC. The chain is built from TRBV6-6 and TRBJ2-1; TRBD2 aligns across 13 bases. CDR1 and CDR2 from the germline V gene are MNHNY and SVGAGI (reference sequence). The V segment lost 5 bases and the J segment 6 bases; nucleotides outside the gene matches: 4. CDR3 length: 15 residues.